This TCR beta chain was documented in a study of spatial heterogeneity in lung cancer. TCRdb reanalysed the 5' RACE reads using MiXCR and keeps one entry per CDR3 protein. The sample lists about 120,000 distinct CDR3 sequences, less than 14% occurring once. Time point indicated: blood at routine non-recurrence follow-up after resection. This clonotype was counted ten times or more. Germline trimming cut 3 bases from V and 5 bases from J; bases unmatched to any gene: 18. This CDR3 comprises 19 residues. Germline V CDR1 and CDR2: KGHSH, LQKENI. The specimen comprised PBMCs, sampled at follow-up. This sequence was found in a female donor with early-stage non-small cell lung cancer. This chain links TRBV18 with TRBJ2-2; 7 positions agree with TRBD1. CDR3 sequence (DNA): TGTGCCAGCTCACCTCTTCGTTACCCTGGGGACAGTATAACCGGGGAGCTGTTTTTT. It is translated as CASSPLRYPGDSITGELFF.